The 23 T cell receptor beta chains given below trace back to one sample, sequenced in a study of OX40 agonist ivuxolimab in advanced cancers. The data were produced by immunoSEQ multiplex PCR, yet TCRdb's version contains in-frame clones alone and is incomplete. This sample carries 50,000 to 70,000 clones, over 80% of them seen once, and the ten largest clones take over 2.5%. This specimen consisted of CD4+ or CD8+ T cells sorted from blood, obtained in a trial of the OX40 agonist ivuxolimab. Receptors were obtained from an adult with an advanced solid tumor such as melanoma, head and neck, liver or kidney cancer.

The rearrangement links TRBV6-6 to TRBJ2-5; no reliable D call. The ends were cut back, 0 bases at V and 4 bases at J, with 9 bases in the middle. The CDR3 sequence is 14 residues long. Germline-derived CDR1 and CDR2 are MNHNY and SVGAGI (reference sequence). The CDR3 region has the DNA TGTGCCAGCAGTTACTCGTTTGGCGTAGAGACCCAGTACTTC. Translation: CASSYSFGVETQYF.

CDR3: CASSIDRGYEQYF. The CDR3, as DNA: TGTGCCAGTAGTATAGATCGAGGGTACGAGCAGTACTTC. The rearrangement uses TRBV19 and TRBJ2-7; D may be TRBD2 (5 bases). Germline V gives CDR1 LNHDA, CDR2 SQIVND (reference sequence). V gave up 0 bases and J gave up 4 bases, with 7 bases separating them. CDR3 length: 13 amino acids.

CDR3: CASSPGGTEAFF. CDR3 bases: TGCGCCAGCAGCCCAGGTGGCACTGAAGCTTTCTTT. This chain connects TRBV5-1 to TRBJ1-1; the D is unclear. Germline V gene sequence: CDR1 SGHRS, CDR2 YFSETQ. V lost 4 bases and J 4 bases, leaving 8 bases between the germline ends. The CDR3 has 12 residues.

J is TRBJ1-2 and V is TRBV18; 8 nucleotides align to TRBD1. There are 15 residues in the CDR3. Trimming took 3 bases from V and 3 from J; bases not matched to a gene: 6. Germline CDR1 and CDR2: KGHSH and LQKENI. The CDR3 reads CASSPRTGSDYGYTF. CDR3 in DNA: TGTGCCAGCTCACCCAGGACAGGGAGCGACTATGGCTACACCTTC.

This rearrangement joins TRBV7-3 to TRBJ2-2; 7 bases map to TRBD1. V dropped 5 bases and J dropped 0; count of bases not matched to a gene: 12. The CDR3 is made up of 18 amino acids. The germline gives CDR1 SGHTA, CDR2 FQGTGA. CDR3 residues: CASSPRQGTYPNTGELFF. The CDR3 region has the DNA TGTGCCAGCAGCCCAAGACAGGGAACTTACCCGAACACCGGGGAGCTGTTTTTT.

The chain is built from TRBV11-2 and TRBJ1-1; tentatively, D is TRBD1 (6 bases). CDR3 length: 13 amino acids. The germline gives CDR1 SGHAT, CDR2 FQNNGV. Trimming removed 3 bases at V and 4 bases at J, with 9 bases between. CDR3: CASSLPGATEAFF. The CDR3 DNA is TGTGCCAGCAGCTTGCCGGGGGCCACTGAAGCTTTCTTT. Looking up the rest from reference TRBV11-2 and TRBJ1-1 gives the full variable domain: EAGVAQSPRYKIIEKRQSVAFWCNPISGHATLYWYQQILGQGPKLLIQFQNNGVVDDSQLPKDRFSAERLKGVDSTLKIQPAKLEDSAVYLCASSLPGATEAFFGQGTRLTVV.

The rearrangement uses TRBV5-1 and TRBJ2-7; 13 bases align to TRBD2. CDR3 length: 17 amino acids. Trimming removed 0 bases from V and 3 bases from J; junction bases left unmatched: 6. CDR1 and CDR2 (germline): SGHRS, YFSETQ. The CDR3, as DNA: TGCGCCAGCAGCTTGGCGGTGGGGACTAGCGGGAACTACGAGCAGTACTTC. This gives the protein CASSLAVGTSGNYEQYF.

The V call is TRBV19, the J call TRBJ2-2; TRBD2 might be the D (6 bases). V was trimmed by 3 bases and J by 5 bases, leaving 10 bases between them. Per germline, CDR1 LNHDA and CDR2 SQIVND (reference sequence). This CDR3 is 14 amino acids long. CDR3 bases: TGTGCCAGTAGTATGGGGGGTCGAACCGGGGAGCTGTTTTTT. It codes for CASSMGGRTGELFF.

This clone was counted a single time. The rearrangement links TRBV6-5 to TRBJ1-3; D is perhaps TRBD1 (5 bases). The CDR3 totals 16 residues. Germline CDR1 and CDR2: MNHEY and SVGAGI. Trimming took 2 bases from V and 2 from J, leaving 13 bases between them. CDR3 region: CASSYQGGTPGNTIYF. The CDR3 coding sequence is TGTGCCAGCAGTTACCAGGGAGGCACGCCTGGAAACACCATATATTTT.

CDR3 in DNA: TGTGCCAGCAGCGTAGCGGGGAGGCCAAACACCGGGGAGCTGTTTTTT. Translation gives CASSVAGRPNTGELFF. The chain joins TRBV9 to TRBJ2-2, with D tentatively TRBD2 (6 bases). Trimming took off 0 bases at V and 2 bases at J, with 11 bases between the two ends. The germline V gene has CDR1 SGDLS and CDR2 YYNGEE. This CDR3 has 16 residues. Full variable domain (remainder filled in from reference TRBV9 and TRBJ2-2): DSGVTQTPKHLITATGQRVTLRCSPRSGDLSVYWYQQSLDQGLQFLIQYYNGEERAKGNILERFSAQQFPDLHSELNLSSLELGDSALYFCASSVAGRPNTGELFFGEGSRLTVL.

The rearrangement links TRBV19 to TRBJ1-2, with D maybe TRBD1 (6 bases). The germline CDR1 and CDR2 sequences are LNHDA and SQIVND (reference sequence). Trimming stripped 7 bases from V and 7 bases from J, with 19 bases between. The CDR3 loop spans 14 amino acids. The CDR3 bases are TGTGCCAGTATAGGACAGATGGGGCGGGGTGGCTACACCTTC. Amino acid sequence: CASIGQMGRGGYTF.

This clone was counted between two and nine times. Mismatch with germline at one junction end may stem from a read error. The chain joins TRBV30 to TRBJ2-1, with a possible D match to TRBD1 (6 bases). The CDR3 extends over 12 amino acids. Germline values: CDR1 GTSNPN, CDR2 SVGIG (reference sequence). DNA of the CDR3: TGTGCCTGGGGGGGCCGGGCTGGGAACCTCCTCTTC. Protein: CAWGGRAGNLLF.

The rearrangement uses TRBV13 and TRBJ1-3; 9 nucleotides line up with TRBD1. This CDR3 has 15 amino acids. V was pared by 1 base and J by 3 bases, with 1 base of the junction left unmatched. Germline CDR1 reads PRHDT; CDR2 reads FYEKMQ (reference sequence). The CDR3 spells CASSLDRGLGNTIYF. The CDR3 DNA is TGTGCCAGCAGCTTAGACAGGGGGCTTGGAAACACCATATATTTT. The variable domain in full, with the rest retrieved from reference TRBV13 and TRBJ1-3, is AAGVIQSPRHLIKEKRETATLKCYPIPRHDTVYWYQQGPGQDPQFLISFYEKMQSDKGSIPDRFSAQQFSDYHSELNMSSLELGDSALYFCASSLDRGLGNTIYFGEGSWLTVV.

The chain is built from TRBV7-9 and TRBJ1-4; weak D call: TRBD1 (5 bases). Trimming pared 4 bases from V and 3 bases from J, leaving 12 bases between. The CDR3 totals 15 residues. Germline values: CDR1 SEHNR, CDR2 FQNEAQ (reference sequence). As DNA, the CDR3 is TGTGCCAGCAGCTCGAGAGGGGCGGCTAATGAAAAACTGTTTTTT. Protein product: CASSSRGAANEKLFF. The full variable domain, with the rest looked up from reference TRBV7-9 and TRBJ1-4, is DTGVSQNPRHKITKRGQNVTFRCDPISEHNRLYWYRQTLGQGPEFLTYFQNEAQLEKSRLLSDRFSAERPKGSFSTLEIQRTEQGDSAMYLCASSSRGAANEKLFFGSGTQLSVL.

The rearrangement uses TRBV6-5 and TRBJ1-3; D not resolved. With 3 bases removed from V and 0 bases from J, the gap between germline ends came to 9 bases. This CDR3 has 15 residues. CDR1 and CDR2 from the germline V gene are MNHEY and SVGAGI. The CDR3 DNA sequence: TGTGCCAGCAGTTATTTGGCCCACTCTGGAAACACCATATATTTT. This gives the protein CASSYLAHSGNTIYF.

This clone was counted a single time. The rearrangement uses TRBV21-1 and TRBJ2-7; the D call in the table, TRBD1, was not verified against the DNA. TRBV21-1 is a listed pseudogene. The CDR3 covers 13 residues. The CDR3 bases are TGTGCCAATACAGGGGAAAGCTCCTACGAGCAGTACTTC. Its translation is CANTGESSYEQYF.

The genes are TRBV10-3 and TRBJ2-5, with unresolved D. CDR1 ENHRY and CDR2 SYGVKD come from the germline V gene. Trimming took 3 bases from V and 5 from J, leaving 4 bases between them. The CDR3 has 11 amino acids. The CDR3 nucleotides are TGTGCCATCAGTGACAGGGAGACCCAGTACTTC. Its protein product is CAISDRETQYF.

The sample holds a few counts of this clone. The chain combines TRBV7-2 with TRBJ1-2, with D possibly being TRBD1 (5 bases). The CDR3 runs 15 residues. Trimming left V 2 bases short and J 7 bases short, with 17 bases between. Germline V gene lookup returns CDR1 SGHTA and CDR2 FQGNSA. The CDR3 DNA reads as TGTGCCAGCAGCTTAACCCAGGGATCCAGGGTTGGCTACACCTTC. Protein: CASSLTQGSRVGYTF.

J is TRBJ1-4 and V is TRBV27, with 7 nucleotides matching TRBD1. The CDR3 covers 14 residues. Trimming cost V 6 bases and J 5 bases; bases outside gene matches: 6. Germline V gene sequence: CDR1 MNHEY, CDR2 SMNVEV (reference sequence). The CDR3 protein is CASRSGTENEKLFF. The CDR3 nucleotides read TGTGCCAGCAGATCCGGGACAGAGAATGAAAAACTGTTTTTT.

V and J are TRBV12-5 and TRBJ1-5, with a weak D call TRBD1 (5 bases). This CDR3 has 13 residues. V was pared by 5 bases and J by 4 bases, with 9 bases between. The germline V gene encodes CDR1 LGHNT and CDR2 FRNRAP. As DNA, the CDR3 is TGTGCTAGTGGTCAGGGTAGGAATCAGCCCCAGCATTTT. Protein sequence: CASGQGRNQPQHF.

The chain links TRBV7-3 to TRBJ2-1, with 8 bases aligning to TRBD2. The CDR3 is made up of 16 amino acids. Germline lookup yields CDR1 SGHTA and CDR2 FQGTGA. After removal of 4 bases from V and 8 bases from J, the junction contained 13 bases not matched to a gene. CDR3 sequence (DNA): TGTGCCAGCAGCTCCAACGTGGCTAGCGGGTCACATGAGCAGTTCTTC. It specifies CASSSNVASGSHEQFF. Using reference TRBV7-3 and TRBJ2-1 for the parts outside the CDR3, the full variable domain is GAGVSQTPSNKVTEKGKYVELRCDPISGHTALYWYRQSLGQGPEFLIYFQGTGAADDSGLPNDRFFAVRPEGSVSTLKIQRTERGDSAVYLCASSSNVASGSHEQFFGPGTRLTVL.

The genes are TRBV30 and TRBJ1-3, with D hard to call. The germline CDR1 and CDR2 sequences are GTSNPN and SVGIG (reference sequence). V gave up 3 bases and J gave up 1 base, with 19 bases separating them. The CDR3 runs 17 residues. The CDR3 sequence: CAWSPPNPLRSGNTIYF. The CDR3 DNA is TGTGCCTGGAGCCCACCGAACCCCCTACGATCTGGAAACACCATATATTTT.

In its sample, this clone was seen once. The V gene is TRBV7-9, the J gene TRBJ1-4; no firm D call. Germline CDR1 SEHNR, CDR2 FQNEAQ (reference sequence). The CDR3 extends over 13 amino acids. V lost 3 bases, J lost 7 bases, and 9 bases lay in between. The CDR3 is CASSFTGGEKLFF. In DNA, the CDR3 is TGTGCCAGCAGCTTCACCGGAGGTGAAAAACTGTTTTTT.